The rows below give T cell receptor beta chains drawn from one sample of a study of blood T cell repertoires in COVID-19. Some clones are missing from TCRdb's copy, which holds only in-frame ones; the method was immunoSEQ multiplex PCR. Of around 200,000 clones in the sample, 65% to 85% were seen once. Input material: peripheral blood. Receptor source: a man over 45 with active or convalescent COVID-19. Each CDR3 is given with its conserved first and last residue. D genes are given only for firm matches. A clone size is listed for some rows: how often the clone was seen (once, few, many), or a class if it is expanded.

V gene	D gene	J gene	clone size	CDR3 protein	CDR3 DNA
TRBV19	TRBD1	TRBJ2-7	NA	CASSSGQGVYEQYF	TGTGCCAGTAGTTCGGGACAGGGGGTATACGAGCAGTACTTC
TRBV7-9	NA	TRBJ1-5	NA	CASSVGNQPQHF	TGTGCCAGCAGCGTCGGCAATCAGCCCCAGCATTTT
TRBV13	TRBD2	TRBJ2-1	NA	CASSFRTSRTYNEQFF	TGTGCCAGCAGCTTCCGGACTAGCAGGACCTACAATGAGCAGTTCTTC
TRBV11-2	NA	TRBJ1-2	NA	CASSLATGSPEGGYTF	TGTGCCAGCAGCTTAGCCACCGGGTCCCCGGAGGGTGGCTACACCTTC
TRBV14	NA	TRBJ2-1	NA	CASSPVRPGEQFF	TGTGCCAGCAGCCCCGTCAGACCAGGGGAGCAGTTCTTC
TRBV6-1	TRBD1	TRBJ2-1	NA	CASSERTGGTYNEQFF	TGTGCCAGCAGTGAACGGACAGGGGGCACCTACAATGAGCAGTTCTTC
TRBV3-1/TRBV3-2	TRBD2	TRBJ2-1	NA	CASSPLAGGADNEQFF	TGTGCCAGCAGCCCCCTAGCGGGAGGAGCGGACAATGAGCAGTTCTTC
TRBV13	TRBD1	TRBJ1-2	NA	CASSLEGAANYGYTF	TGTGCCAGCAGCTTAGAGGGGGCCGCTAACTATGGCTACACCTTC
TRBV7-9	TRBD2	TRBJ2-7	NA	CASSLDRLGSGSRYEQYF	TGTGCCAGCAGCTTAGATCGGTTGGGTAGCGGGAGTCGGTACGAGCAGTACTTC
TRBV19	TRBD1	TRBJ1-5	NA	CASSHRSPGQGNQPQHF	TGTGCCAGTTCCCACCGGTCGCCCGGACAGGGCAATCAGCCCCAGCATTTT
TRBV5-5	TRBD1	TRBJ2-1	once	CASSVGTGGYNEQFF	TGTGCCAGCAGCGTGGGGACAGGGGGTTATAATGAGCAGTTCTTC
TRBV5-5	TRBD1	TRBJ2-7	NA	CASSPDRGQYF	TGTGCCAGCAGCCCGGACAGGGGCCAGTACTTC
TRBV4-1	TRBD1	TRBJ2-3	NA	CASSQIDRGGRDTQYF	TGCGCCAGCAGCCAAATCGACAGGGGAGGAAGGGATACGCAGTATTTT
TRBV4-3	TRBD2	TRBJ2-3	NA	CASSQSAGRGFTDTQYF	TGCGCCAGCAGCCAGAGCGCAGGGCGGGGGTTCACAGATACGCAGTATTTT
TRBV6-5	TRBD1	TRBJ1-3	NA	CASHRGEGNTIYF	TGTGCCAGCCACAGGGGGGAAGGAAACACCATATATTTT
TRBV24-1	TRBD1	TRBJ2-7	NA	CATSDFMTGLLSYEQYF	TGTGCCACCAGTGATTTTATGACAGGGCTGCTCTCCTACGAGCAGTACTTC
TRBV6-5	NA	TRBJ1-4	NA	CASSYQVYEKLFF	TGTGCCAGCAGTTATCAGGTCTATGAAAAACTGTTTTTT
TRBV9	TRBD2	TRBJ2-3	NA	CASSSSGRDTQYF	TGTGCCAGCAGCAGTAGCGGGAGGGATACGCAGTATTTT
TRBV6-5	NA	TRBJ2-7	NA	CASSYGGTLYYEQYF	TGTGCCAGCAGTTATGGGGGGACCCTATACTACGAGCAGTACTTC
TRBV7-9	TRBD1	TRBJ2-1	NA	CASSITGGGPNEQFF	TGTGCCAGCAGCATAACAGGGGGCGGACCGAATGAGCAGTTCTTC
TRBV6-6	TRBD2	TRBJ2-7	NA	CASSYSGSYSYEQYF	TGTGCCAGCAGTTATAGCGGGTCTTACTCCTACGAGCAGTACTTC
TRBV27	TRBD2	TRBJ2-2	NA	CASSLRTSGSLGTGELFF	TGTGCCAGCAGTTTAAGGACTAGCGGGAGCTTGGGCACCGGGGAGCTGTTTTTT
TRBV30	NA	TRBJ1-3	NA	CAGGREGGSNTIYF	TGTGCCGGGGGACGGGAGGGAGGGAGTAACACCATATATTTT
TRBV10-2	NA	TRBJ1-5	NA	CASSESYQPQHF	TGCGCCAGCAGTGAGAGCTATCAGCCCCAGCATTTT
TRBV5-5	TRBD1	TRBJ2-7	NA	CASSFPWDRLTSYEQYF	TGTGCCAGCAGCTTCCCCTGGGACAGGCTAACCTCCTACGAGCAGTACTTC
TRBV27	NA	TRBJ2-1	NA	CASSAGVPYNEQFF	TGTGCCAGCAGTGCAGGGGTCCCCTACAATGAGCAGTTCTTC
TRBV2	TRBD2	TRBJ2-5	NA	CASSGGLAGQETQYF	TGTGCCAGCAGTGGGGGACTAGCGGGCCAAGAGACCCAGTACTTC
TRBV6-2/TRBV6-3	NA	TRBJ2-7	NA	CASSLLAPRPSYEQYF	TGTGCCAGCAGTTTATTAGCCCCGAGGCCCTCCTACGAGCAGTACTTC
TRBV19	NA	TRBJ2-6	NA	CASRQQGLGANVLTF	TGTGCCAGTAGGCAACAGGGTTTGGGGGCCAACGTCCTGACTTTC